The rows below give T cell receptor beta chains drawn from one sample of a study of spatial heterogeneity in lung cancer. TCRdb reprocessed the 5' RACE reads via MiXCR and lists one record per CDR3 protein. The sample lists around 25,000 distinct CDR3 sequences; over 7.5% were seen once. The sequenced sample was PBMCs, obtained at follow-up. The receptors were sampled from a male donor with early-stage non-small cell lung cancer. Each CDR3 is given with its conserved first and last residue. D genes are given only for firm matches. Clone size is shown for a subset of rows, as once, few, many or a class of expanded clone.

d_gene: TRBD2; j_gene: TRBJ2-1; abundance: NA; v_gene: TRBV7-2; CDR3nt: TGTGCCAGCAGCTTAGGGCCTAGCGGGGGCTTACCCTACAATGAGCAGTTCTTC; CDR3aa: CASSLGPSGGLPYNEQFF
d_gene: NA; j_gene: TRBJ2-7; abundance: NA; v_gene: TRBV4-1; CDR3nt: TGCGCCAGCAGCGCCCAGACCTCCTACGAGCAGTACTTC; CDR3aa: CASSAQTSYEQYF
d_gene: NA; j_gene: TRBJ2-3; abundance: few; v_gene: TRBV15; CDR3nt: TGTGCCACCAGCAGAGCGGGGAGGGGGGGAACAGATACGCAGTATTTT; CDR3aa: CATSRAGRGGTDTQYF
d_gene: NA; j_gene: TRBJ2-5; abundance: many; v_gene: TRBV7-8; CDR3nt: TGTGCCAGCAGCTTAGGGGGTATCGGGCAGGCCCAAGAGACCCAGTACTTC; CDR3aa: CASSLGGIGQAQETQYF
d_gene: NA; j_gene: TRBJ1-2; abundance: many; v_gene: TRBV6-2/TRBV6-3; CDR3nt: TGTGCCAGGCCTGGCTACACCTTC; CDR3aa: CARPGYTF
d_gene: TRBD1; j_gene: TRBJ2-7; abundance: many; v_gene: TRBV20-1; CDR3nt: TGCAGTGCTCTCAGGGGGCCCACCTACGAGCAGTACTTC; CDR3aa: CSALRGPTYEQYF
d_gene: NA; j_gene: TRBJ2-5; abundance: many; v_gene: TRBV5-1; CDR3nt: TGCGCCAGCAGCTTGTGGGACAACCAAGAGACCCAGTACTTC; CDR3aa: CASSLWDNQETQYF
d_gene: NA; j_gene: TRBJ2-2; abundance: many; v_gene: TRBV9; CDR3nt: TGTGCCAGCAGCTTGAACACCGGGGAGCTGTTTTTT; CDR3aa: CASSLNTGELFF
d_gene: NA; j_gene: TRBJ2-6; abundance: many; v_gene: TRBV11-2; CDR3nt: TGTGCCAGCAGCTTTCGGAGGGGATTAGGGGCCAACGTCCTGACTTTC; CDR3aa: CASSFRRGLGANVLTF
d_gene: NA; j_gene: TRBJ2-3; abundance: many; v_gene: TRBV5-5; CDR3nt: TGTGCCAGCAGCCGTCAGGGAGCAGATACGCAGTATTTT; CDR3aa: CASSRQGADTQYF
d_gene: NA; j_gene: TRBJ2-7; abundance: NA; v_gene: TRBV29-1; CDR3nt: TGCAGCGTTGAAATTGCAGGGGACGAGCAGTACTTC; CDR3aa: CSVEIAGDEQYF
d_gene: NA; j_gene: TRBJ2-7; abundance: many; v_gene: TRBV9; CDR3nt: TGTGCCAGCAGCGTAGGAGCGTCAGACCTCCCGTACTTC; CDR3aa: CASSVGASDLPYF
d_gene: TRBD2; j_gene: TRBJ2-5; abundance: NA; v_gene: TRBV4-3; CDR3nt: TGCGCCAGCAGCCAAAGCTGGCGGGGGGGCCAAGAGACCCAGTACTTC; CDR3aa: CASSQSWRGGQETQYF
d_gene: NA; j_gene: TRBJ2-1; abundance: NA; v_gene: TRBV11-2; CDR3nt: TGTGCCAGCAGCCCGGCCGGCCCTTACAATGAGCAGTTCTTC; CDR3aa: CASSPAGPYNEQFF
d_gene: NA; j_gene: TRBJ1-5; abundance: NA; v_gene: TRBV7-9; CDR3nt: TGTGCCAGCAGCCTGGCCGGGCCGCTCCAGCATTTT; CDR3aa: CASSLAGPLQHF
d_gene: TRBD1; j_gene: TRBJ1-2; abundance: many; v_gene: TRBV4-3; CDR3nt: TGCGCCAGCAGCCAAACGTGGGACAGCTATGGCTACACCTTC; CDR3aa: CASSQTWDSYGYTF